This TCR beta chain is from a study of somatic mutations in cytotoxic T cells in rheumatoid arthritis (dated by TCRdb to 2017 to 2019). Background on the whole study: Right after diagnosis and prior to the start of any treatment, roughly 33 ml EDTA of peripheral blood was drawn from patients. Sorted V beta1+ cells also underwent TCRB sequencing, and some V beta antibody-stained T-cell populations were flow-sorted at nearly 100% purity on a FACSAria II or Sony SH800. The median ages of the patient and control groups were essentially identical. TCRB deep sequencing was performed for more than 50 rheumatoid arthritis patients and more than 15 healthy controls. To characterize clonality, the study used TCRB deep sequencing while asking whether somatic mutations are carried by expanded CD8+ T-cell clones in newly diagnosed, untreated rheumatoid arthritis. General study outcomes and caveats: It was unknown which antigens the expanded CD8+ clones targeted, and their absence from virus-specific databases did not exclude viral specificity. There was no significant difference in CD8+ T-cell clonality between rheumatoid arthritis patients and age-matched healthy controls. Healthy controls showed no age-related increase in CD8+ clonality, whereas patients did (Spearman r ≈ 0.5). The largest CD8+ clone made up more than 20% of CD8+ cells in about an eighth of the roughly 60 patients, and blood and synovial fluid shared several identical CD8+ TCRB sequences.

TCRB CDR3 sequencing used the immunoSEQ assay on genomic DNA. The study's own analysis went as follows. When patient CD8+ clones exceeding 1% were checked against published virus-specific TCRB sequences, only a few matched. Only productive TCRB rearrangements were included in the analyses. Clonality was calculated as a Shannon entropy-based productive clonality index, and a clone was defined by a unique TCRB CDR3 sequence. To calculate repertoire overlap between two samples, the template counts of each clone were considered relative to each sample's total templates. V-gene usage measured by flow cytometry correlated with TCRB sequencing V-gene usage, with a Spearman r of around 0.59. TCRdb mirrors the immuneACCESS table, restricted to in-frame sequences. Some clones are absent from its copies; in checked studies, under half trace to an unresolved V gene, and the reason for the others is unknown. That table is the source of V, J and clone size, and D and trimming were worked out from the DNA. The sample table holds about 18,000 clones, of which approximately 84% were seen once. Jointly, the top ten make up about 20% of the sample.

As concerns this clone: Its antigen remains undetermined. Per-nucleotide qualities are absent, and no much larger clonotype sits a single base away.

On an AutoMACS, CD4+ and CD8+ cells were isolated via positive magnetic bead selection, and their purity was verified by flow cytometry. Initial screening for clonal expansions relied on flow cytometry with a TCR V beta antibody panel, after which sorted CD8+ fractions underwent TCRB deep sequencing for characterization. Isolation of peripheral blood mononuclear cells was done through Ficoll-Paque PLUS density gradient separation. Nucleospin Tissue or Tissue XS kits were used to extract DNA from CD4-enriched, CD8-enriched or PBMC samples, and a Qubit 2.0 fluorometer was used for quantification. This receptor was taken from an adult with rheumatoid arthritis. Sample: CD8+ T cells sorted from blood.

The CDR3 corresponds to CASSRDSYTGELFF. The bases read TGTGCCAGCAGCCGGGACTCCTACACCGGGGAGCTGTTTTTT. The chain is made from TRBV11-2 and TRBJ2-2; possibly the D gene is TRBD2, per 6 matching bases. V is clipped by 5 bases and J by 3 bases, and the sequence between their germline boundaries is 10 bases long. Including cysteine and phenylalanine, the CDR3 has 14 amino acids. CDR3 DNA only is kept here, 42 bases in frame from base 1. Via the germline V gene, CDR1 is SGHAT and CDR2 FQNNGV.